This T cell receptor (beta chain) was recovered during a study of blood T cell repertoires in COVID-19. As for the study in general: The United States, Italy and Spain supplied acute and convalescent COVID-19 samples. In each case, the material was cDNA or gDNA derived from T cells, B-cell-depleted T cells, or PBMCs.

Clones were sequenced by immunoSEQ multiplex PCR, and TCRdb holds only the in-frame ones, with some missing. The repertoire has 200,000 to 300,000 clones, less than 90% of them found once; the top ten carry just under 2%. The sequencing input was peripheral blood. This clonotype was obtained from a man aged 25 to 45 with active or convalescent COVID-19.

The CDR3 sequence is CASSLDRAAFF. CDR3 in DNA: TGTGCCAGCAGCCTTGACAGGGCCGCTTTCTTT. The genes are TRBV12-3 or TRBV12-4 and TRBJ1-1; the match to TRBD1 covers 7 bases. V lost 6 bases to trimming and J lost 11 bases; unmatched junction nucleotides: 6. The CDR3 is made up of 11 amino acids.